This TCR beta chain was documented in a study of blood T cell repertoires in COVID-19. In the study overall: T cells, B-cell-depleted T cells, or PBMCs supplied cDNA or gDNA.

This clone has only one observation. This CDR3 is built from 17 residues. In germline, CDR1 is SGHNT, CDR2 YENEEA. Trimming cost V 0 bases and J 2 bases; bases outside gene matches: 3. Study processing details: The assay estimated nucleated cells by amplifying reference gene primers. Clones were sequenced by immunoSEQ multiplex PCR, and TCRdb holds only the in-frame ones, with some missing. V and J calls and clone size come straight from that table; D and trimming were deduced from the DNA. The table lists nearly 200,000 clones, around nine tenths of them singletons. The chain links TRBV11-3 to TRBJ2-7; 14 nucleotides line up with TRBD2. The sample consisted of peripheral blood. The receptor was derived from a woman between 40 and 55 years old who had recovered from COVID-19. Here the CDR3 reads CASSLEGLAGGPYEQYF. CDR3 bases: TGTGCCAGCAGCTTAGAAGGACTAGCGGGAGGACCCTACGAGCAGTACTTC.